The next 14 T cell receptor beta chains were all read from a single sample in a study of blood T cell repertoires in COVID-19. Assay: immunoSEQ multiplex PCR; the TCRdb copy retains only in-frame clones and omits some. The top ten hold approximately 22% of the sample, which has about 170,000 clones, approximately 82% seen once. Input material: peripheral blood. The receptor source for this set is an elderly woman with acute or convalescent COVID-19.

The chain combines TRBV4-1 with TRBJ2-1; 9 nucleotides match TRBD2. V was clipped by 3 bases and J by 0 bases; unmatched bases: 6. This CDR3 has 17 residues. Germline lookup yields CDR1 MGHRA and CDR2 YSYEKL. CDR3 amino acids: CASSQQTSGVSYNEQFF. The CDR3 nucleotides read TGCGCCAGCAGCCAGCAGACTAGCGGAGTCTCCTACAATGAGCAGTTCTTC.

The chain uses TRBV6-2 or TRBV6-3 and TRBJ2-2; D perhaps matches TRBD2 (5 bases). V was cut by 5 bases and J by 5 bases, with 18 bases left in between. The CDR3 extends over 16 amino acids. Germline-derived CDR1 and CDR2 are MNHEY and SVGEGT. CDR3 region: CASSTPLGVSTGELFF. The CDR3 DNA is TGTGCCAGCAGTACCCCCCTCGGGGTATCAACCGGGGAGCTGTTTTTT.

This clone appeared a single time. The rearrangement uses TRBV6-5 and TRBJ2-2; 8 nucleotides agree with TRBD2. The J segment lost 4 bases and the V segment lost 2 bases, leaving 6 bases of the junction unmatched. Germline V gene lookup returns CDR1 MNHEY and CDR2 SVGAGI. This CDR3 contains 16 residues. The CDR3 nucleotides read TGTGCCAGCAGTTACGATAGGACTAGCCCCACCGGGGAGCTGTTTTTT. Amino acid sequence: CASSYDRTSPTGELFF.

CDR3 coding DNA: TGTGCCAGCAGCGCCGGGGGGACCGTCTATGGCTACACCTTC. This gives the protein CASSAGGTVYGYTF. The genes are TRBV7-9 and TRBJ1-2; TRBD1 might be the D (5 bases). The CDR3 contains 14 residues. V lost 5 bases and J 4 bases, leaving 14 bases between the germline ends. Germline V gene sequence: CDR1 SEHNR, CDR2 FQNEAQ (reference sequence).

V and J are TRBV5-1 and TRBJ1-2, with D possibly being TRBD1 (5 bases). Germline V CDR1 and CDR2: SGHRS, YFSETQ. V was cut by 4 bases and J by 7 bases, with 17 bases left in between. CDR3 length: 14 amino acids. The CDR3: CASSLPGVSGGYTF. DNA for the CDR3: TGCGCCAGCAGCCTCCCGGGGGTCTCCGGTGGCTACACCTTC.

The chain employs TRBV29-1 and TRBJ1-2, with a weak D call TRBD1 (6 bases). CDR3 length: 14 residues. Trimming removed 4 bases from V and 6 bases from J, with 18 bases in between. Germline values: CDR1 SQVTM, CDR2 ANQGSEA. CDR3 DNA sequence: TGCAGCGTTGTACCGGCAGGGGCTCGGGATGGCTACACCTTC. Amino acids: CSVVPAGARDGYTF. Variable domain in full (rest from reference TRBV29-1 and TRBJ1-2): SAVISQKPSRDICQRGTSLTIQCQVDSQVTMMFWYRQQPGQSLTLIATANQGSEATYESGFVIDKFPISRPNLTFSTLTVSNMSPEDSSIYLCSVVPAGARDGYTFGSGTRLTVV.

Here the CDR3 DNA reads TGTGCCTGGAGTAATACACACCTCTCTGGAAACACCATATATTTT. The encoded protein is CAWSNTHLSGNTIYF. J is TRBJ1-3 and V is TRBV30; D is ambiguous. The germline V gene has CDR1 GTSNPN and CDR2 SVGIG (reference sequence). V gave up 2 bases and J gave up 0 bases, with 11 bases separating them. CDR3 size: 15 residues.

This chain joins TRBV29-1 and TRBJ2-2, with D perhaps matching TRBD2 (5 bases). The length of the CDR3 is 13 residues. The germline V gene encodes CDR1 SQVTM and CDR2 ANQGSEA. Trimming stripped 7 bases from V and 5 bases from J, with 14 bases between. CDR3: CSALREGTGELFF. DNA of the CDR3: TGCAGCGCCCTTCGAGAGGGTACCGGGGAGCTGTTTTTT.

This chain connects TRBV2 to TRBJ1-5; D remains unclear. The CDR3 is 14 amino acids. Germline CDR1 is SNHLY and CDR2 is FYNNEI. V lost 6 bases and J lost 0, with 9 bases in between. The CDR3 nucleotides are TGTGCCAGCAGCGCTATGATTAGCAATCAGCCCCAGCATTTT. Translation gives CASSAMISNQPQHF. The full variable domain, its missing parts supplied by reference TRBV2 and TRBJ1-5, is EPEVTQTPSHQVTQMGQEVILRCVPISNHLYFYWYRQILGQKVEFLVSFYNNEISEKSEIFDDQFSVERPDGSNFTLKIRSTKLEDSAMYFCASSAMISNQPQHFGDGTRLSIL.

This clone has a single count. The chain employs TRBV30 and TRBJ1-1; D remains ambiguous. Trimming took off 2 bases at V and 6 bases at J, with 10 bases between the two ends. Germline V gene data show CDR1 as GTSNPN and CDR2 as SVGIG (reference sequence). This CDR3 comprises 12 residues. The CDR3 nucleotides read TGTGCCTGGAGTCGAGGGTTACCTGAAGCTTTCTTT. This translates into CAWSRGLPEAFF. The variable domain in full, with the rest retrieved from reference TRBV30 and TRBJ1-1, is SQTIHQWPATLVQPVGSPLSLECTVEGTSNPNLYWYRQAAGRGLQLLFYSVGIGQISSEVPQNLSASRPQDRQFILSSKKLLLSDSGFYLCAWSRGLPEAFFGQGTRLTVV.

The gene calls are TRBV6-5 and TRBJ2-7; 9 bases align to TRBD1. Germline CDR1 reads MNHEY; CDR2 reads SVGAGI. The CDR3 has 14 amino acids. The V segment lost 7 bases and the J segment 2 bases; nucleotides outside the gene matches: 6. In DNA, the CDR3 is TGTGCCAGCAAGAACAGGGGGCTGGCCTACGAGCAGTACTTC. Its translation: CASKNRGLAYEQYF.

The chain employs TRBV6-6 and TRBJ1-2, with TRBD1 as a possible D gene (5 bases). The germline V gene encodes CDR1 MNHNY and CDR2 SVGAGI (reference sequence). V was clipped by 10 bases and J by 4 bases, with 10 bases between them. The length of the CDR3 is 11 residues. The CDR3 here is CATDSSYGYTF. DNA of the CDR3: TGTGCCACCGACAGCAGCTATGGCTACACCTTC.

The rearrangement uses TRBV30 and TRBJ1-1, with 9 bases lining up with TRBD1. The CDR3 sequence is 13 residues long. Germline values: CDR1 GTSNPN, CDR2 SVGIG (reference sequence). The V and J ends lost 5 bases and 2 bases, in that order; junction bases with no gene match: 3. DNA for the CDR3: TGTGCCTGGTGGACAGGGGTAAACACTGAAGCTTTCTTT. Amino acid sequence: CAWWTGVNTEAFF.

V gene TRBV2 combines with J gene TRBJ2-7, with D possibly matching TRBD2 (5 bases). V was cut by 3 bases and J by 7 bases, with 22 bases left in between. This CDR3 is built from 16 residues. The germline V gene has CDR1 SNHLY and CDR2 FYNNEI. Written as DNA, the CDR3 is TGTGCCAGCAGTGAGGGAACTGGGCGGCCTACGGGGGAGCAGTACTTC. Its translation is CASSEGTGRPTGEQYF.